These 2 T cell receptor beta chains were all obtained from the same sample, sequenced in a study of early stage breast cancer tumors. The repertoire was sequenced with immunoSEQ multiplex PCR; TCRdb's copy has only in-frame clones and lacks some. The sample lists about 3,600 clones; roughly 68% were seen once. The sequencing input was breast tumor tissue. These receptors were taken from a person aged 40 to 50 with breast cancer.

V is TRBV21-1 and J is TRBJ2-3. TRBV21-1 is annotated as a pseudogene. The CDR3 runs to 18 residues. CDR3 residues: CASSKVAFSDGSTDTQYF. CDR3 nucleotides: TGTGCCAGCAGCAAAGTCGCATTTAGTGACGGTAGCACAGATACGCAGTATTTT.

In its sample, this clone was seen a few times. The genes are TRBV19 and TRBJ2-5, with 7 bases that match TRBD1. CDR3 length equals 15 residues. Germline V lookup: CDR1 LNHDA, CDR2 SQIVND (reference sequence). V dropped 5 bases and J dropped 5; count of bases not matched to a gene: 11. CDR3 protein: CASSSGQSRGETQYF. Written as DNA, the CDR3 is TGTGCCAGTAGTTCGGGACAGTCAAGAGGGGAGACCCAGTACTTC.